Listed below are T cell receptor beta chains from one sample, sequenced in a study of vaccination and CD4 T cells after COVID-19. Each CDR3 protein is one row after TCRdb ran MiXCR on the PCR reads. The data show 25,000 to 30,000 distinct CDR3 sequences, with around 50% seen just once and 28% held by the top ten. These receptors have no identified antigens. Here the sequenced sample was CD4+ T cells from blood, cultured in vitro, taken before SARS-CoV-2 vaccination. The receptors here all came from a human donor who received a COVID-19 vaccine. The CDR3 runs from the conserved cysteine through the conserved F or W. The D gene is left open where the match is weak. Some rows mark clone size as missing; the rest say once, few, many or name a class of expanded clone.

V gene	D gene	J gene	clone size	CDR3 DNA	CDR3 protein
TRBV2	.	TRBJ1-6	.	TGTGCCAGCAGTAACCCCGGGACCCCAAGAACTGGGACACCCCTCCACTTT	CASSNPGTPRTGTPLHF
TRBV7-9	TRBD1	TRBJ1-2	few	TGTGCCAGCAGCCGGGACAGGGATGGCTACACCTTC	CASSRDRDGYTF
TRBV5-6	.	TRBJ2-2	.	TGTGCCAGCAGCTTGGTCCTACGGGACACCGGGGAGCTGTTTTTT	CASSLVLRDTGELFF
TRBV7-8	.	TRBJ1-3	.	TGTGCCAGCAGCCCCCGATCTGGAAACACCATATATTTT	CASSPRSGNTIYF
TRBV30	.	TRBJ2-3	.	TGTGCCTGGAGTTCCCTTAGCGGCTCTAGCACAGATACGCAGTATTTT	CAWSSLSGSSTDTQYF
TRBV10-2	.	TRBJ2-5	.	TGCGCCAGCAGCGCTAACCCCGACCAAGAGACCCAGTACTTC	CASSANPDQETQYF
TRBV2	TRBD1	TRBJ1-1	few	TGTGCCAGCAGCCGACAGGGGGCACGAACTGAAGCTTTCTTT	CASSRQGARTEAFF
TRBV6-1	TRBD1	TRBJ1-5	.	TGTGCCAGCAGTGAGCTCATCGGGACAGGGGGCGGTCAGCCCCAGCATTTT	CASSELIGTGGGQPQHF
TRBV5-1	.	TRBJ2-5	.	TGCGCCAGCAGCTTGGTCGCGGAGACCCAGTACTTC	CASSLVAETQYF
TRBV6-1	TRBD1	TRBJ1-4	.	TGTGCCAGCAGTGAATACAGGGGAGAAAAACTGTTTTTT	CASSEYRGEKLFF
TRBV20-1	TRBD2	TRBJ2-1	.	TGCAGTGCTATTAAGAGCGGGGGGGCCTCGCGGGATGAGCAGTTCTTC	CSAIKSGGASRDEQFF
TRBV30	.	TRBJ1-5	few	TGTGCCTGGAGTGTACAGCCCAATCAGCCCCAGCATTTT	CAWSVQPNQPQHF
TRBV20-1	.	TRBJ1-5	few	TGCAGTGCCAGCAGAGGGGGAGGTCAGCCCCAGCATTTT	CSASRGGGQPQHF
TRBV19	.	TRBJ2-3	.	TGTGCCAGTAGTGCCCCAGGGGCCACGGCCGGAGATACGCAGTATTTT	CASSAPGATAGDTQYF
TRBV27	TRBD1	TRBJ2-2	.	TGTGCCAGCAGTGACAGGGTCAAGGGGGGGGAGCTGTTTTTT	CASSDRVKGGELFF